This T cell receptor (beta chain) came from a study of T cell responses to AZD1222 COVID-19 vaccine (dated by TCRdb to about 2021). About the investigation overall: A total of approximately 240 trial participants underwent TCR sequencing, of whom about 210 received two doses of AZD1222 and 26 received two doses of the MenACWY control vaccine. Trial participants were enrolled by age into subgroups of 18-55, 56-69 and 70-plus years, and around 150, 28 and 57 TCR-sequenced participants, respectively, were included in these subgroups. The paper's findings and limits, for the study overall: Most participants were white British and females outnumbered males, and the authors suggested that clonal diversity may have been underestimated. Because no day 14 peak-response samples were available, the repertoires could be characterized only after the peak T cell response. Conclusions about previously exposed vaccinees are limited, since just six AZD1222 recipients were seropositive for SARS-CoV-2 at baseline. Spike-specific TCR breadth and depth rose significantly after two AZD1222 doses compared with day 0 and with MenACWY recipients. Vaccine-associated CD4 TCRs spanned the whole spike protein, with dominant responses in regions 160-218 and 743-854. In the small 56-69-year group, the increase in depth fell short of significance, most likely because of low power. Nearly half of unique spike-specific TCRs reportedly recognized epitopes outside regions mutated in the B.1.351 and B.1.1.7 variants.

The CDR3 regions of human TCRbeta chains were analyzed by immunosequencing. Regarding the original processing steps: Repertoire TCRs were matched against a reference library of SARS-CoV-2-specific TCRs generated with the MIRA antigen-specificity platform. Breadth meant the fraction of unique TCRs that were SARS-CoV-2-associated, whereas depth meant the fraction of total T cells that were SARS-CoV-2-associated. Using the MIRA data, each spike-specific TCR was assigned both to the spike region to which the TCR was reactive and to a CD4 or CD8 class. Log10-transformed breadth and depth values were compared by one-way ANOVA with Sidak's multiple comparisons tests. TCRdb obtained this table from immuneACCESS and retained in-frame rearrangements with V and J assigned. These tables miss some clones; where compared with another copy, unresolved V genes account for less than half of the shortfall, and the remainder is unexplained. That table is the source of V, J and clone size, and D and trimming were worked out from the DNA. For this sample there are around 110,000 clones; almost 95% appear just once. More than 1.5% of the sample rests with the top ten.

The sample's time point label is to be understood as: about 28 days (+/-7) after the second vaccine dose. AZD1222 recipients with second doses at about 4 weeks or about 12 weeks were pooled, because spike-specific TCR depth and breadth did not differ between schedules. Vaccinee samples were obtained from the UK trials COV001 and COV002, which included a single-blind randomized controlled phase 2/3 trial of AZD1222 (ChAdOx1 nCoV-19) in healthy adults. For TCRbeta chain sequencing, PBMC samples were collected from trial participants at day 0 and at day 28 after the second dose. Concerning this clone: What this receptor recognizes is not known. Per-nucleotide qualities are absent, and no much larger clonotype sits a single base away. Other nucleotide sequences in the sample specify the same CDR3.

The CDR3 has 13 amino acids, counting the end cysteine and phenylalanine. The entry retains the CDR3 DNA only, 39 bases that are in frame from base 1. The germline V gene sets CDR1 to MNHNS and CDR2 to SASEGT. Trimming takes 3 bases from V and 6 bases from J, and the germline ends sit 11 bases apart. Recombination connected TRBV6-1 to TRBJ2-5, with a weak D call of TRBD2 (6 bases match). The TCR sequence derives from an adult who received the AZD1222 COVID-19 vaccine. Sequenced material: peripheral blood, taken 28 days after the second AZD1222 dose. The CDR3 protein: CASSDRGLKTQYF. Here is the DNA: TGTGCCAGCAGTGATCGGGGGTTAAAGACCCAGTACTTC.